This is a list of T cell receptor beta chains from one sample in a study of T cells in Graves' hyperthyroidism and ophthalmopathy. TCRdb processed the multiplex PCR reads anew with MiXCR; each CDR3 protein has one entry. The sample holds 400,000 to 500,000 distinct CDR3 sequences, roughly 14% seen once. The source material was blood. Every receptor here comes from a man between 18 and 35 years old with Graves' ophthalmopathy. Each CDR3 is given with its conserved first and last residue. The order of the fields is clone size, D gene, J gene, V gene, CDR3 protein, CDR3 DNA. A D gene is named only where the DNA matches it firmly. Clone size is given for some rows only: seen once, a few or many times, or a class if the clone is expanded.

clone_size: many; d_call: -; j_call: TRBJ2-7; v_call: TRBV20-1; cdr3_aa: CSAMPSSNPYEQYF; cdr3_nt: TGCAGTGCTATGCCCAGTTCCAATCCCTACGAGCAGTACTTC
clone_size: many; d_call: TRBD2; j_call: TRBJ2-1; v_call: TRBV12-3/TRBV12-4; cdr3_aa: CASSLGGRAHEQFF; cdr3_nt: TGTGCCAGCAGTTTAGGGGGGAGGGCCCATGAGCAGTTCTTC
clone_size: many; d_call: -; j_call: TRBJ1-2; v_call: TRBV11-2; cdr3_aa: CASSLGLNYGYTF; cdr3_nt: TGTGCCAGCAGCTTAGGCCTTAACTATGGCTACACCTTC
clone_size: -; d_call: -; j_call: TRBJ1-4; v_call: TRBV6-1; cdr3_aa: CASSFHYNEKLFF; cdr3_nt: TGTGCCAGCAGTTTTCATTATAATGAAAAACTGTTTTTT
clone_size: few; d_call: TRBD2; j_call: TRBJ2-6; v_call: TRBV7-8; cdr3_aa: CASSLGSGGRSGANVLTF; cdr3_nt: TGTGCCAGCAGCTTAGGTAGCGGGGGGCGCTCTGGGGCCAACGTCCTGACTTTC
clone_size: many; d_call: TRBD2; j_call: TRBJ2-3; v_call: TRBV7-3; cdr3_aa: CASSPTSGRADTQYF; cdr3_nt: TGTGCCAGCAGCCCGACTAGCGGGAGGGCAGATACGCAGTATTTT
clone_size: -; d_call: -; j_call: TRBJ2-2; v_call: TRBV6-9; cdr3_aa: CASSYPAGKTGELFF; cdr3_nt: TGTGCCAGCAGTTACCCGGCAGGGAAAACCGGGGAGCTGTTTTTT
clone_size: -; d_call: TRBD2; j_call: TRBJ2-5; v_call: TRBV5-1; cdr3_aa: CASSLSSSGSGETQYF; cdr3_nt: TGCGCCAGCAGCTTGAGTTCTAGCGGGAGCGGAGAGACCCAGTACTTC
clone_size: -; d_call: -; j_call: TRBJ2-7; v_call: TRBV30; cdr3_aa: CAWSVQGLREQYF; cdr3_nt: TGTGCCTGGAGTGTACAGGGTTTACGCGAGCAGTACTTC
clone_size: -; d_call: -; j_call: TRBJ2-5; v_call: TRBV7-9; cdr3_aa: CASNLGRQETQYF; cdr3_nt: TGTGCCAGCAACCTCGGCCGCCAAGAGACCCAGTACTTC
clone_size: -; d_call: TRBD1; j_call: TRBJ1-4; v_call: TRBV28; cdr3_aa: CASSGTALNEKLFF; cdr3_nt: TGTGCCAGCAGTGGGACAGCTCTGAATGAAAAACTGTTTTTT
clone_size: many; d_call: TRBD2; j_call: TRBJ2-5; v_call: TRBV6-1; cdr3_aa: CASRTISGRALRETQYF; cdr3_nt: TGTGCCAGCAGGACCATTAGCGGGAGGGCCCTCAGAGAGACCCAGTACTTC
clone_size: many; d_call: -; j_call: TRBJ2-1; v_call: TRBV18; cdr3_aa: CASSPSRGASYNEQFF; cdr3_nt: TGTGCCAGCTCACCATCGAGAGGGGCCTCCTACAATGAGCAGTTCTTC
clone_size: many; d_call: -; j_call: TRBJ2-7; v_call: TRBV11-2; cdr3_aa: CASSRARGDEQYF; cdr3_nt: TGTGCCAGCAGCCGTGCGAGGGGGGACGAGCAGTACTTC
clone_size: -; d_call: TRBD2; j_call: TRBJ2-1; v_call: TRBV11-3; cdr3_aa: CASSSTSGGHNEQFF; cdr3_nt: TGTGCCAGCAGCTCGACGAGCGGGGGCCACAATGAGCAGTTCTTC
clone_size: few; d_call: TRBD1; j_call: TRBJ2-3; v_call: TRBV27; cdr3_aa: CASSKTGGGWYF; cdr3_nt: TGTGCCAGCAGTAAGACAGGGGGCGGTTGGTATTTT
clone_size: many; d_call: -; j_call: TRBJ1-2; v_call: TRBV27; cdr3_aa: CASTQGGANYGYTF; cdr3_nt: TGTGCCAGCACCCAAGGCGGAGCTAACTATGGCTACACCTTC
clone_size: -; d_call: -; j_call: TRBJ1-2; v_call: TRBV7-9; cdr3_aa: CASSSYPTGPYGYTF; cdr3_nt: TGTGCCAGCAGCTCCTATCCTACAGGGCCCTATGGCTACACCTTC
clone_size: many; d_call: -; j_call: TRBJ2-3; v_call: TRBV7-2; cdr3_aa: CASSLWWGGGSNTQYF; cdr3_nt: TGTGCCAGCAGCTTATGGTGGGGGGGGGGCTCAAATACGCAGTATTTT
clone_size: many; d_call: TRBD2; j_call: TRBJ2-7; v_call: TRBV7-9; cdr3_aa: CASSLPGLAGSPREQYF; cdr3_nt: TGTGCCAGCAGCCTCCCGGGACTAGCGGGAAGTCCTCGCGAGCAGTACTTC
clone_size: few; d_call: TRBD2; j_call: TRBJ2-2; v_call: TRBV2; cdr3_aa: CASRWMTSDPGELFF; cdr3_nt: TGTGCCAGCAGATGGATGACTAGCGACCCCGGGGAGCTGTTTTTT
clone_size: many; d_call: -; j_call: TRBJ2-5; v_call: TRBV3-1; cdr3_aa: CASSQGAGSLQETQYF; cdr3_nt: TGTGCCAGCAGCCAAGGTGCGGGGTCACTCCAAGAGACCCAGTACTTC
clone_size: many; d_call: TRBD1; j_call: TRBJ1-3; v_call: TRBV5-1; cdr3_aa: CASSPDRSFSGNTIYF; cdr3_nt: TGCGCCAGCAGCCCGGACAGGTCCTTTTCTGGAAACACCATATATTTT
clone_size: many; d_call: TRBD2; j_call: TRBJ2-5; v_call: TRBV9; cdr3_aa: CASSVGPRLAGQETQYF; cdr3_nt: TGTGCCAGCAGCGTAGGGCCGAGGCTAGCGGGACAAGAGACCCAGTACTTC
clone_size: many; d_call: TRBD2; j_call: TRBJ2-5; v_call: TRBV27; cdr3_aa: CASSPLTTSGSPETQYF; cdr3_nt: TGTGCCAGCAGTCCCCTTACGACTAGCGGGAGCCCAGAGACCCAGTACTTC
clone_size: many; d_call: -; j_call: TRBJ2-5; v_call: TRBV29-1; cdr3_aa: CSVGVGAGETQYF; cdr3_nt: TGCAGCGTTGGGGTGGGAGCGGGAGAGACCCAGTACTTC
clone_size: few; d_call: -; j_call: TRBJ2-5; v_call: TRBV4-1; cdr3_aa: CASSQESHQNRETQYF; cdr3_nt: TGCGCCAGCAGCCAAGAAAGTCACCAGAACCGAGAGACCCAGTACTTC
clone_size: many; d_call: -; j_call: TRBJ1-5; v_call: TRBV6-6; cdr3_aa: CASSYGAGGDQPQHF; cdr3_nt: TGTGCCAGCAGTTACGGTGCCGGGGGCGATCAGCCCCAGCATTTT
clone_size: -; d_call: TRBD1; j_call: TRBJ1-5; v_call: TRBV24-1; cdr3_aa: CATSERTGDNQLQHF; cdr3_nt: TGTGCCACCAGTGAACGGACAGGGGACAATCAGCTTCAGCATTTT
clone_size: -; d_call: -; j_call: TRBJ1-2; v_call: TRBV19; cdr3_aa: CASSISGTDFYGYTF; cdr3_nt: TGTGCCAGTAGTATTTCAGGGACTGATTTCTATGGCTACACCTTC
clone_size: many; d_call: -; j_call: TRBJ1-3; v_call: TRBV11-2; cdr3_aa: CASSPGRGANGNTIYF; cdr3_nt: TGTGCCAGCAGCCCAGGGCGGGGGGCGAACGGAAACACCATATATTTT
clone_size: many; d_call: -; j_call: TRBJ1-2; v_call: TRBV11-2; cdr3_aa: CASSSRDGTFVIDGYTF; cdr3_nt: TGTGCCAGCAGCTCGAGGGACGGGACCTTCGTCATTGATGGCTACACCTTC
clone_size: many; d_call: -; j_call: TRBJ2-7; v_call: TRBV5-1; cdr3_aa: CASSLEAGYEQYF; cdr3_nt: TGCGCCAGCAGCTTGGAGGCGGGGTACGAGCAGTACTTC
clone_size: -; d_call: TRBD1; j_call: TRBJ2-7; v_call: TRBV10-3; cdr3_aa: CAMGDRGRSYEQYF; cdr3_nt: TGTGCCATGGGGGACAGGGGTAGGTCCTACGAGCAGTACTTC
clone_size: many; d_call: -; j_call: TRBJ1-1; v_call: TRBV14; cdr3_aa: CASSQGGGMNTEAFF; cdr3_nt: TGTGCCAGCAGCCAAGGAGGCGGCATGAACACTGAAGCTTTCTTT
clone_size: many; d_call: -; j_call: TRBJ2-7; v_call: TRBV29-1; cdr3_aa: CSVGPGDYEQYF; cdr3_nt: TGCAGCGTGGGTCCGGGGGACTACGAGCAGTACTTC
clone_size: few; d_call: -; j_call: TRBJ2-7; v_call: TRBV4-1; cdr3_aa: CASSLILDSFLVEQYF; cdr3_nt: TGCGCCAGCAGCCTAATATTAGACTCGTTTCTGGTCGAGCAGTACTTC
clone_size: many; d_call: -; j_call: TRBJ2-7; v_call: TRBV11-1; cdr3_aa: CASSPPGGRAVHEQYF; cdr3_nt: TGTGCCAGCAGCCCACCCGGAGGCAGGGCGGTCCACGAGCAGTACTTC
clone_size: -; d_call: TRBD2; j_call: TRBJ2-1; v_call: TRBV9; cdr3_aa: CASSVVAGGSNEQFF; cdr3_nt: TGTGCCAGCAGCGTAGTAGCGGGAGGAAGTAATGAGCAGTTCTTC
clone_size: many; d_call: -; j_call: TRBJ2-1; v_call: TRBV28; cdr3_aa: CASRVGDNTYNEQFF; cdr3_nt: TGTGCCAGCAGAGTAGGGGACAACACTTACAATGAGCAGTTCTTC
clone_size: many; d_call: -; j_call: TRBJ2-7; v_call: TRBV11-2; cdr3_aa: CASSIGLTYEQYF; cdr3_nt: TGTGCCAGCAGCATAGGACTAACCTACGAGCAGTACTTC
clone_size: -; d_call: -; j_call: TRBJ2-5; v_call: TRBV4-2; cdr3_aa: CASSQQQVHQETQYF; cdr3_nt: TGTGCCAGCAGCCAACAACAGGTTCACCAAGAGACCCAGTACTTC
clone_size: many; d_call: -; j_call: TRBJ1-1; v_call: TRBV5-1; cdr3_aa: CASSPTGLGNTEAFF; cdr3_nt: TGCGCCAGCAGCCCTACCGGGCTGGGGAACACTGAAGCTTTCTTT
clone_size: -; d_call: -; j_call: TRBJ2-5; v_call: TRBV9; cdr3_aa: CASSVGELSPGETQYF; cdr3_nt: TGTGCCAGCAGCGTAGGCGAACTTTCCCCGGGCGAGACCCAGTACTTC
clone_size: many; d_call: -; j_call: TRBJ1-2; v_call: TRBV5-1; cdr3_aa: CASSPETEVYGYTF; cdr3_nt: TGCGCCAGCAGCCCGGAGACAGAAGTCTATGGCTACACCTTC
clone_size: many; d_call: -; j_call: TRBJ2-5; v_call: TRBV28; cdr3_aa: CASSPPLRDYQETQYF; cdr3_nt: TGTGCCAGCAGTCCCCCCCTCCGGGACTACCAAGAGACCCAGTACTTC
clone_size: many; d_call: TRBD2; j_call: TRBJ2-7; v_call: TRBV3-1; cdr3_aa: CASSRGVRETSYEQYF; cdr3_nt: TGTGCCAGCAGCCGAGGGGTGCGGGAGACGTCCTACGAGCAGTACTTC
clone_size: many; d_call: -; j_call: TRBJ2-2; v_call: TRBV5-6; cdr3_aa: CASSALATGNTGELFF; cdr3_nt: TGTGCCAGCAGCGCCCTAGCGACAGGGAACACCGGGGAGCTGTTTTTT
clone_size: -; d_call: -; j_call: TRBJ2-7; v_call: TRBV19; cdr3_aa: CASSISDSSYEQYF; cdr3_nt: TGTGCCAGTAGTATTTCTGACAGCTCCTACGAGCAGTACTTC
clone_size: many; d_call: -; j_call: TRBJ2-7; v_call: TRBV5-6; cdr3_aa: CASSGPLAGMYEQYF; cdr3_nt: TGTGCCAGCAGCGGACCACTAGCTGGAATGTACGAGCAGTACTTC
clone_size: many; d_call: -; j_call: TRBJ1-2; v_call: TRBV5-5; cdr3_aa: CASSLRQTNYGYTF; cdr3_nt: TGTGCCAGCAGCTTGCGGCAGACAAACTATGGCTACACCTTC
clone_size: many; d_call: TRBD2; j_call: TRBJ2-3; v_call: TRBV3-1; cdr3_aa: CASKKRGGTDTQYF; cdr3_nt: TGTGCCAGCAAGAAGCGGGGGGGGACAGATACGCAGTATTTT
clone_size: many; d_call: -; j_call: TRBJ2-7; v_call: TRBV6-1; cdr3_aa: CASSAFPGPRWEQYF; cdr3_nt: TGTGCCAGCAGTGCATTTCCGGGACCCCGGTGGGAGCAGTACTTC
clone_size: many; d_call: -; j_call: TRBJ2-5; v_call: TRBV18; cdr3_aa: CASSPPSTKQETQYF; cdr3_nt: TGTGCCAGCTCACCACCGAGTACAAAGCAAGAGACCCAGTACTTC
clone_size: -; d_call: TRBD2; j_call: TRBJ2-7; v_call: TRBV11-3; cdr3_aa: CASSFATSGKYNEQYF; cdr3_nt: TGTGCCAGCAGCTTTGCGACTAGCGGGAAGTACAATGAGCAGTACTTC
clone_size: -; d_call: -; j_call: TRBJ2-3; v_call: TRBV20-1; cdr3_aa: CSAPGEATGTQYF; cdr3_nt: TGCAGTGCCCCCGGAGAGGCCACAGGTACGCAGTATTTT
clone_size: many; d_call: -; j_call: TRBJ2-1; v_call: TRBV3-1; cdr3_aa: CASSRRQIVSSYNEQFF; cdr3_nt: TGTGCCAGCAGCCGTAGACAGATTGTGAGCTCCTACAATGAGCAGTTCTTC
clone_size: few; d_call: TRBD1; j_call: TRBJ2-5; v_call: TRBV20-1; cdr3_aa: CSHRPRTGVETQYF; cdr3_nt: TGCAGTCATAGGCCTCGGACAGGGGTGGAGACCCAGTACTTC